Listed below are T cell receptor beta chains from one sample, sequenced in a study of T cell repertoires in cytomegalovirus infection. TCRdb recomputed calls from the reads with MiXCR, one row per CDR3 protein. There are about 250,000 distinct CDR3 sequences in the sample; around an eighth occur only once, and 1.5% to 2% lies in the top ten. Specimen: PBMCs. The origin of the receptors is a human donor in good health (CMV status not recorded). Some clones in this sample may be carry-over from other donors' samples. The CDR3 runs from the conserved cysteine through the conserved F or W. The D gene is left open where the match is weak. Clone sizes are given selectively: once, few, many, or a class where the clone is expanded.

TRBJ1-2 . few TRBV2 TGTGCCAGCAGTGAAAGGCAGGGCCATGGCTACACCTTC CASSERQGHGYTF
TRBJ1-2 . . TRBV3-1 TGTGCCAGCAGCCAAGACCCGGGACGGGCGAACTATGGCTACACCTTC CASSQDPGRANYGYTF
TRBJ2-1 TRBD2 many TRBV7-3 TGTGCCAGCAGCTTACACGGCGGGAGCACCAACAATGAGCAGTTCTTC CASSLHGGSTNNEQFF
TRBJ1-5 . many TRBV6-2/TRBV6-3 TGTGCCAGCAGTTCAACGATTAGCAATCAGCCCCAGCATTTT CASSSTISNQPQHF
TRBJ2-4 . many TRBV7-2 TGTGCCAGCAGCTTAGCGGTGGGAATAAAAAACATTCAGTACTTC CASSLAVGIKNIQYF
TRBJ2-5 TRBD2 many TRBV6-2/TRBV6-3 TGTGCCAGCAGTCCACCGACTAGCGGGAAGTATGAGACCCAGTACTTC CASSPPTSGKYETQYF
TRBJ2-7 . . TRBV30 TGTGCCTGGAACCGGGCGACAGATGGCGAGCAGTACTTC CAWNRATDGEQYF
TRBJ2-1 TRBD2 many TRBV7-9 TGTGCCAGCACCCGTTCGATCCCCAATAGCGGGACTGTGAGGTCCTACAATGAGCAGTTCTTC CASTRSIPNSGTVRSYNEQFF
TRBJ2-1 TRBD2 many TRBV7-2 TGTGCCGGCAAGCGGGACCGCGGCAACAATGAGCAGTTCTTC CAGKRDRGNNEQFF
TRBJ1-2 . many TRBV7-2 TGTGCCAGCAGCCTCAGACAGAATAACTATGGCTACACCTTC CASSLRQNNYGYTF
TRBJ2-3 . many TRBV10-3 TGTGCCATCACCCCCGGTCCCACAGATACGCAGTATTTT CAITPGPTDTQYF
TRBJ2-3 . few TRBV5-4 TGTGCCAGCAGCTTAACGCTGGGTAGCACAGATACGCAGTATTTT CASSLTLGSTDTQYF
TRBJ2-5 . many TRBV7-2 TGTGCCAGCAGCCCTTCCCAGGGTGGAGTAGAGACCCAGTACTTC CASSPSQGGVETQYF
TRBJ2-1 . . TRBV12-3/TRBV12-4 TGTGCCAGCAGTTTAGGGGTCGGTAGCTCCTACAATGAGCAGTTCTTC CASSLGVGSSYNEQFF
TRBJ1-2 . many TRBV28 TGTGCCAGCAGTTTACCCCTCTTCTATGGCTACACCTTC CASSLPLFYGYTF
TRBJ1-5 . . TRBV19 TGTGCCAGTAGTATATGGGCGGGAAAGAATCAGCCCCAGCATTTT CASSIWAGKNQPQHF
TRBJ1-1 . many TRBV14 TGTGCCAGCAGCCAAGATTGGGGGGAGTCTTTCTTT CASSQDWGESFF
TRBJ1-3 . . TRBV7-8 TGTGCCAGCAGCATCCTGACAGAACGAAACACCATATATTTT CASSILTERNTIYF
TRBJ2-1 TRBD2 . TRBV20-1 TGCAGTGCTGCTAGCGGGAGTGTGAATGAGCAGTTCTTC CSAASGSVNEQFF
TRBJ2-1 TRBD1 . TRBV6-4 TGTGCCAGTTCAGTGGGCGGACAGGGGCCCTATGAGCAGTTCTTC CASSVGGQGPYEQFF
TRBJ1-1 TRBD1 many TRBV7-9 TGTGCCAGCAGCTTAGCCCGGGGACAGATGAACACTGAAGCTTTCTTT CASSLARGQMNTEAFF
TRBJ2-1 . . TRBV5-4 TGTGCCAGCAGCTCAGAGGGGGGAACCTACAATGAGCAGTTCTTC CASSSEGGTYNEQFF
TRBJ2-7 . many TRBV7-2 TGTGCCAGCAGCGGAGTCGGGGGACGCCTCTACGAGCAGTACTTC CASSGVGGRLYEQYF
TRBJ2-3 . many TRBV28 TGTGCCAGCAGTTCCCCCGGGACCCTTGTGGCAGATACGCAGTATTTT CASSSPGTLVADTQYF
TRBJ2-1 TRBD1 many TRBV7-8 TGTGCCAGCAGCCGAAACCCTACAGGGGTCGGAGAGCAGTTCTTC CASSRNPTGVGEQFF
TRBJ2-1 TRBD2 many TRBV11-3 TGTGCCAGCAGCTTCAGGGCTAGCGGGAGGATGGGCCACAATGAGCAGTTCTTC CASSFRASGRMGHNEQFF
TRBJ2-7 . many TRBV7-2 TGTGCCAGCAGCTCAAATCCAGGTTACGAGCAGTACTTC CASSSNPGYEQYF
TRBJ1-4 TRBD1 many TRBV19 TGTGCCAGTAGTATCAGGAGACAGGGTGGTGAAAAACTGTTTTTT CASSIRRQGGEKLFF
TRBJ1-2 TRBD1 many TRBV7-2 TGTGCCAGCAGCTTAGGGCGGGACAGTCATGGCTACACCTTC CASSLGRDSHGYTF
TRBJ1-3 TRBD1 few TRBV12-3/TRBV12-4 TGTGCCAGCAGTTTAAGGGGGACAGGCTCTGGAAACACCATATATTTT CASSLRGTGSGNTIYF
TRBJ1-5 . many TRBV28 TGTGCCAGCAGCCTTACGGGACGGATAAATCAGCCCCAGCATTTT CASSLTGRINQPQHF
TRBJ1-1 TRBD1 many TRBV5-4 TGTGCCAGCAGTTTTGACAGGGGGTCGAAGACTGAAGCTTTCTTT CASSFDRGSKTEAFF
TRBJ2-1 TRBD2 . TRBV7-8 TGTGCCAGCACCGTCGGGGGGTACAATGAGCAGTTCTTC CASTVGGYNEQFF
TRBJ2-1 TRBD2 many TRBV7-9 TGTGCCAGCAGCGATCCCACTAGCGGAAGCTCCTACAATGAGCAGTTCTTC CASSDPTSGSSYNEQFF
TRBJ2-1 . once TRBV20-1 TGCAGTGCTAGAGAGCACCGGGGTTCCTTAACCGAATACAATGAGCAGTTCTTC CSAREHRGSLTEYNEQFF
TRBJ1-3 . many TRBV12-3/TRBV12-4 TGTGCCAGCAGTTTTGGGGGAGGCGGAAACACCATATATTTT CASSFGGGGNTIYF
TRBJ1-1 . . TRBV6-5 TGTGCCAGCACTGTTATACAGGGCACTGAAGCTTTCTTT CASTVIQGTEAFF
TRBJ2-3 . . TRBV29-1 TGCAGCGTGATCACTTCGGCGGGCGATACGCAGTATTTT CSVITSAGDTQYF
TRBJ2-1 . few TRBV19 TGTGCCAGTAGTATAGGGGCGGGAAGGTATGAGCAGTTCTTC CASSIGAGRYEQFF
TRBJ1-5 TRBD1 many TRBV7-2 TGTGCCAGCAGCCCTGGGACAGGGAGGAGCAATCAGCCCCAGCATTTT CASSPGTGRSNQPQHF